These 25 T cell receptor beta chains were sequenced from one sample in a study of blood T cell repertoires in COVID-19. Assay used: immunoSEQ multiplex PCR; TCRdb lists only in-frame clones, some missing. The table has around 280,000 clones, roughly 90% seen once. The sequenced sample was peripheral blood. All receptors derive from a woman in her twenties or thirties with COVID-19, enrolled during active disease.

This clone was counted a single time. The chain recombines TRBV5-1 with TRBJ1-1, with unresolved D. The CDR3 has 13 amino acids. Looked up from germline, CDR1 is SGHRS and CDR2 is YFSETQ. Trimming left V 0 bases short and J 5 bases short, with 8 bases between. The CDR3 spells CASSLERRTEAFF. The CDR3 DNA reads as TGCGCCAGCAGCTTGGAGCGCCGAACTGAAGCTTTCTTT.

The chain couples TRBV29-1 to TRBJ2-7; no definite D call. This CDR3 has 13 amino acids. V was shortened by 0 bases and J by 4 bases, with 10 bases between the two germline ends. Germline CDR1 and CDR2: SQVTM and ANQGSEA. The DNA of the CDR3 is TGCAGCGTTGAAGATCACAGCTCATACGAGCAGTACTTC. Its protein is CSVEDHSSYEQYF.

This chain links TRBV6-2 or TRBV6-3 with TRBJ2-7; D unresolved. The germline CDR1 and CDR2 sequences are MNHEY and SVGEGT. Trimming took 4 bases from V and 12 from J, leaving 22 bases between them. The CDR3 contains 14 residues. CDR3 protein: CASSSLKTPRAVYF. CDR3 nucleotide sequence: TGTGCCAGCAGTTCCCTTAAAACTCCTAGAGCAGTGTACTTC.

The genes are TRBV6-5 and TRBJ1-1; TRBD1 aligns across 8 bases. Germline V CDR1 and CDR2: MNHEY, SVGAGI. J lost 6 bases, V lost 4 bases, and 10 bases had no gene match. The CDR3 has 15 residues. The DNA for the CDR3 is TGTGCCAGCAGTTCCGCTCAGGGGGCGAGGGCTGAAGCTTTCTTT. Residues: CASSSAQGARAEAFF.

V and J are TRBV3-1 (or the pseudogene TRBV3-2) and TRBJ2-6, with TRBD1 as a possible D gene (5 bases). This CDR3 is built from 21 residues. The germline V and J ends were trimmed by 0 bases and 0 bases, with 21 bases remaining between them. CDR1 is LGHDT and CDR2 is YNNKEL in the germline V gene (reference sequence). This CDR3 reads CASSQDWAGNPFYSGANVLTF. CDR3 nucleotide sequence: TGTGCCAGCAGCCAAGATTGGGCAGGGAATCCCTTTTACTCTGGGGCCAACGTCCTGACTTTC.

The chain has TRBV23-1 and TRBJ1-6; D is perhaps TRBD1 (5 bases). TRBV23-1 is treated as an ORF (open reading frame) with a function not yet certain. The CDR3 runs 12 residues. For the CDR3, the DNA is TGCGCGGCAGGGCAGGTGAGTTCACCCCTCCACTTT. Amino acid sequence: CAAGQVSSPLHF.

The chain employs TRBV6-4 and TRBJ2-7; TRBD1 is a possible D gene (5 bases). Deletions cut 9 bases from V and 3 bases from J, with 12 bases between. The CDR3 runs 12 residues. Germline V gene lookup returns CDR1 MRHNA and CDR2 SNTAGT. The CDR3 DNA is TGTGCCAGGGGGCCCCCGGACTACGAGCAGTACTTC. Protein sequence: CARGPPDYEQYF.

V is TRBV29-1 and J is TRBJ2-7, with a tentative D call TRBD2 (6 bases). There are 12 residues in the CDR3. V gave up 4 bases and J gave up 6 bases, with 13 bases separating them. Germline V lookup: CDR1 SQVTM, CDR2 ANQGSEA. In nucleotides, the CDR3 is TGCAGCGTTGTTAGGGGAGGTAGCGAGCAGTACTTC. Translated, it gives CSVVRGGSEQYF.

The genes are TRBV2 and TRBJ2-7; the match to TRBD1 covers 8 bases. This CDR3 comprises 14 residues. Germline-derived CDR1 and CDR2 are SNHLY and FYNNEI. V lost 4 bases and J lost 3; bases outside the gene matches: 5. CDR3 region: CASSVGTGYYEQYF. The CDR3 DNA reads as TGTGCCAGCAGTGTGGGGACAGGCTACTACGAGCAGTACTTC.

V gene TRBV19 combines with J gene TRBJ2-3; 9 nucleotides agree with TRBD2. The CDR3 runs to 15 residues. Trimming removed 6 bases from V and 6 bases from J; junction bases left unmatched: 10. In germline, CDR1 is LNHDA, CDR2 SQIVND (reference sequence). The CDR3 reads CASRLTSGYSDTQYF. CDR3 sequence (DNA): TGTGCCAGTAGATTGACTAGCGGTTACTCGGATACGCAGTATTTT.

V and J are TRBV28 and TRBJ2-7, with 7 bases aligning to TRBD1. Unmatched junction bases numbered 9, after V lost 8 bases and J lost 2 bases. The CDR3 is made up of 14 amino acids. Germline CDR1 MDHEN, CDR2 SYDVKM. The CDR3 nucleotides are TGTGCCAGCGGATTACCGGGACAGCCCTACGAGCAGTACTTC. Protein product: CASGLPGQPYEQYF.

The chain couples TRBV20-1 to TRBJ1-2; TRBD1 might be the D (5 bases). The CDR3 contains 12 residues. The V and J ends lost 3 bases and 12 bases respectively, with 17 bases between them. Germline V gives CDR1 DFQATT, CDR2 SNEGSKA (reference sequence). In DNA, the CDR3 is TGCAGTGCTAGTTGGGTCAGGGTTGGGGACACCTTC. Translation gives CSASWVRVGDTF.

The V call is TRBV20-1, the J call TRBJ2-3; D not resolved. This CDR3 comprises 15 residues. Trimming cost V 3 bases and J 0 bases, with 13 bases left between them. CDR1 is DFQATT and CDR2 is SNEGSKA in the germline V gene (reference sequence). CDR3 coding DNA: TGCAGTGCTAGTGACTCTGGAGTAAGCACAGATACGCAGTATTTT. This sequence encodes CSASDSGVSTDTQYF.

The gene calls are TRBV19 and TRBJ1-6; no clear D gene. CDR1 LNHDA and CDR2 SQIVND come from the germline V gene (reference sequence). The CDR3 runs 14 residues. Trimming pared 3 bases from V and 10 bases from J, leaving 13 bases between. The CDR3 bases are TGTGCCAGTAGTATTCAGCCCCAGGAATCACCCCTCCACTTT. This gives the protein CASSIQPQESPLHF.

This clone was detected once. The chain has TRBV5-1 and TRBJ2-3; 9 bases are shared with TRBD2. This CDR3 is 16 amino acids long. The ends lost 4 bases at V and 5 bases at J; junction bases unmatched: 11. CDR1 and CDR2 (germline): SGHRS, YFSETQ. CDR3 region: CASSPLAGGPGDTQYF. Written as DNA, the CDR3 is TGCGCCAGCAGCCCCTTGGCGGGGGGGCCCGGAGATACGCAGTATTTT.

The V gene is TRBV6-6, the J gene TRBJ2-3; D remains unclear. CDR1 MNHNY and CDR2 SVGAGI come from the germline V gene (reference sequence). Trimming took off 6 bases at V and 2 bases at J, with 9 bases between the two ends. This CDR3 is built from 13 residues. CDR3 bases: TGTGCCAGCAGCCTGGGCCCCACAGATACGCAGTATTTT. This codes for CASSLGPTDTQYF.

The chain employs TRBV3-1 (or the pseudogene TRBV3-2) and TRBJ2-1; D may be TRBD1 (6 bases). The CDR3 extends over 16 amino acids. Germline loops: CDR1 LGHDT, CDR2 YNNKEL (reference sequence). The V end was cut by 0 bases, the J end by 6 bases, with 15 bases between. The CDR3 loop is CASSQDLWGLSNEQFF. The CDR3 DNA follows: TGTGCCAGCAGCCAAGATTTGTGGGGGCTGAGCAATGAGCAGTTCTTC.

This rearrangement joins TRBV2 to TRBJ1-6; TRBD1 agrees at 10 bases. Germline CDR1 is SNHLY and CDR2 is FYNNEI. This CDR3 is built from 13 residues. V was pared by 6 bases and J by 7 bases, with 0 bases of the junction left unmatched. The CDR3 loop reads CASRGQGNSPLHF. The CDR3 DNA follows: TGTGCCAGCAGGGGACAGGGGAATTCACCCCTCCACTTT.

This chain links TRBV5-5 with TRBJ2-7, with a possible D match to TRBD1 (6 bases). The ends were cut back, 4 bases at V and 0 bases at J, with 17 bases in the middle. This CDR3 has 16 amino acids. Germline CDR1 is SGHKS and CDR2 is YYEKEE (reference sequence). This CDR3 reads CASSHSRQVRSYEQYF. The CDR3 region has the DNA TGTGCCAGCAGCCACTCCAGACAGGTCCGCTCCTACGAGCAGTACTTC.

This clone was detected only once. The chain uses TRBV27 and TRBJ2-2; D is possibly TRBD2 (6 bases). The CDR3 sequence is 12 residues long. The V end lost 7 bases, the J end lost 7 bases, and 10 bases lay between the germline ends. Germline V CDR1 and CDR2: MNHEY, SMNVEV (reference sequence). CDR3 DNA sequence: TGTGCCAGCAACCCGGGGGTCGGGGAGCTGTTTTTT. Its translation is CASNPGVGELFF.

The chain combines TRBV9 with TRBJ1-3; 11 nucleotides line up with TRBD1. J lost 3 bases, V lost 5 bases, and 7 bases had no gene match. Germline V CDR1 and CDR2: SGDLS, YYNGEE. This CDR3 contains 16 residues. CDR3 region: CASSEDRGQFGNTIYF. In DNA form, the CDR3 reads TGTGCCAGCAGTGAGGACAGGGGGCAATTTGGAAACACCATATATTTT.

The chain has TRBV3-1 (or the pseudogene TRBV3-2) and TRBJ1-4, with 9 bases fitting TRBD1. Germline lookup yields CDR1 LGHDT and CDR2 YNNKEL (reference sequence). V trimming: 9 bases; J trimming: 6 bases; junction bases outside the gene matches: 17. The CDR3 runs 17 residues. The CDR3 loop reads CASTISGRGQGYEKLFF. DNA for the CDR3: TGTGCCAGTACTATATCGGGGAGGGGACAGGGATATGAAAAACTGTTTTTT.

The rearrangement links TRBV5-1 to TRBJ2-3, with TRBD2 matching over 15 bases. Trimming cost V 5 bases and J 3 bases; bases outside gene matches: 10. Germline loops: CDR1 SGHRS, CDR2 YFSETQ. The length of the CDR3 is 18 residues. CDR3 sequence: CASRNYRTSGGATDTQYF. The CDR3 coding sequence is TGCGCCAGCAGAAACTACCGGACTAGCGGGGGGGCTACAGATACGCAGTATTTT.

This CDR3 reads CASSKDSGSPLHF. DNA of the CDR3: TGTGCCAGCAGCAAAGATAGTGGTTCACCCCTCCACTTT. This chain joins TRBV21-1 and TRBJ1-6. TRBV21-1 is a pseudogene. The CDR3 consists of 13 residues.

The J gene is TRBJ1-6, the V gene TRBV4-1; maybe TRBD1 (6 bases). Looked up from germline, CDR1 is MGHRA and CDR2 is YSYEKL. V lost 8 bases to trimming and J lost 0 bases, with 29 bases between them. CDR3 size: 21 residues. The CDR3 nucleotides are TGCGCCAGCCCGCAGGGGTTTTTCCTCAACGCTTTGAGCTCCTATAATTCACCCCTCCACTTT. It yields the protein CASPQGFFLNALSSYNSPLHF.